Below, 32 T cell receptor beta chains from the same sample are listed, as sequenced in a study of control samples from healthy donors and cancer patients. Assay used: immunoSEQ multiplex PCR; TCRdb lists only in-frame clones, some missing. The sample includes some 130,000 clones, about 95% of them seen just once. The material sequenced was blood. The receptors here all came from a man aged 30 to 39 in good health.

The rearrangement links TRBV5-1 to TRBJ2-7, with a tentative D call TRBD2 (6 bases). V was clipped by 0 bases and J by 3 bases, with 10 bases between them. CDR3 length equals 14 residues. CDR1 is SGHRS, CDR2 YFSETQ, per germline. The CDR3 loop reads CASSLGQGGYEQYF. In DNA, the CDR3 is TGCGCCAGCAGCTTGGGGCAGGGAGGCTACGAGCAGTACTTC.

V gene TRBV2 combines with J gene TRBJ2-5; D may be TRBD2 (6 bases). Trimming took 0 bases from V and 7 from J, leaving 18 bases between them. The CDR3 runs to 16 residues. The germline gives CDR1 SNHLY, CDR2 FYNNEI. CDR3 amino acids: CASSEAGTGGYVTQYF. In nucleotides, the CDR3 is TGTGCCAGCAGTGAAGCGGGGACTGGGGGTTATGTGACCCAGTACTTC.

The chain combines TRBV12-5 with TRBJ2-7, with TRBD2 matching 8 bases. Germline CDR1 is LGHNT and CDR2 is FRNRAP. The trim removed 5 bases at V and 5 bases at J, leaving 11 bases unmatched. The CDR3 is 15 amino acids. The CDR3 region is CASGLAGGLWDEQYF. As DNA, the CDR3 is TGTGCTAGTGGTCTCGCGGGGGGCTTATGGGACGAGCAGTACTTC.

The gene calls are TRBV6-6 and TRBJ2-1, with TRBD2 matching over 12 bases. In germline, CDR1 is MNHNY, CDR2 SVGAGI (reference sequence). The length of the CDR3 is 15 residues. V lost 2 bases and J lost 6; bases outside the gene matches: 2. The CDR3 DNA reads TGTGCCAGCAGTTACAGACTAGCGGGGGTCAATGAGCAGTTCTTC. This gives the protein CASSYRLAGVNEQFF.

The V call is TRBV15, the J call TRBJ1-4, with D unclear. The V end lost 1 base, the J end lost 8 bases, and 8 bases lay between the germline ends. The CDR3 runs to 13 residues. The germline gives CDR1 LNHNV, CDR2 YYDKDF (reference sequence). This chain's CDR3 is CATSRVKGEKLFF. The CDR3 coding sequence is TGTGCCACCAGCAGAGTTAAGGGAGAAAAACTGTTTTTT.

This clone was counted a single time. The genes are TRBV5-1 and TRBJ2-2; the match to TRBD1 covers 7 bases. The ends lost 5 bases at V and 4 bases at J; junction bases unmatched: 2. The CDR3 spans 13 residues. The germline V gene has CDR1 SGHRS and CDR2 YFSETQ. Written as DNA, the CDR3 is TGCGCCAGCAGACGGACAGGCACCGGGGAGCTGTTTTTT. Amino acid sequence: CASRRTGTGELFF.

The chain is built from TRBV7-2 and TRBJ2-1; 10 bases are a match to TRBD1. The CDR3 sequence is 15 residues long. Germline values: CDR1 SGHTA, CDR2 FQGNSA. V trimming: 5 bases; J trimming: 5 bases; junction bases outside the gene matches: 6. The CDR3: CASSTGTGVNNEQFF. The CDR3 DNA reads TGTGCCAGCAGCACCGGGACAGGGGTCAACAATGAGCAGTTCTTC.

This rearrangement joins TRBV6-2 or TRBV6-3 to TRBJ2-5; 9 bases align to TRBD1. V shed 2 bases, J shed 4 bases, and the junction held 11 bases outside the gene matches. The CDR3 has 17 residues. Germline CDR1 reads MNHEY; CDR2 reads SVGEGT. CDR3 amino acids: CASSYENNYRGPETQYF. The CDR3 DNA follows: TGTGCCAGCAGTTACGAGAATAACTACAGGGGGCCAGAGACCCAGTACTTC.

This clone was observed a few times. The rearrangement uses TRBV5-1 and TRBJ1-2, with D possibly matching TRBD1 (6 bases). Germline V gene lookup returns CDR1 SGHRS and CDR2 YFSETQ. The CDR3 covers 17 residues. V was clipped by 7 bases and J by 0 bases, with 22 bases between them. CDR3 sequence: CASSPRTEGIANYGYTF. CDR3 DNA: TGCGCCAGCTCTCCTCGGACAGAAGGTATAGCTAACTATGGCTACACCTTC.

The rearrangement joins TRBV3-1 (or the pseudogene TRBV3-2) to TRBJ1-5; the D gene is possibly TRBD1 (6 bases). The V gene's germline CDR1 is LGHDT and CDR2 YNNKEL (reference sequence). The CDR3 consists of 15 residues. V was pared by 0 bases and J by 7 bases, with 13 bases between. The CDR3 loop reads CASSQDRQEGQPQHF. DNA for the CDR3: TGTGCCAGCAGCCAAGATAGACAGGAGGGGCAGCCCCAGCATTTT.

This chain uses TRBV29-1 with TRBJ1-4; 7 nucleotides match TRBD1. With 3 bases clipped from V and 14 bases from J, the junction kept 6 bases outside the gene matches. The CDR3 runs to 11 residues. The germline CDR1 and CDR2 sequences are SQVTM and ANQGSEA. The CDR3, as DNA: TGCAGCGTTGAGTCGGGCAGGGGGCTGTTTTTT. Its translation is CSVESGRGLFF.

The chain combines TRBV24-1 with TRBJ1-5; D possibly corresponds to TRBD1 (5 bases). The CDR3 sequence is 15 residues long. Deletions cut 9 bases from V and 6 bases from J, with 20 bases between. CDR1 and CDR2 (germline): KGHDR, SFDVKD. The CDR3 reads CATSEGRVEGQPQHF. CDR3 nucleotides: TGTGCCACCTCGGAGGGCAGGGTTGAGGGTCAGCCCCAGCATTTT.

The CDR3 region is CASSYPGSNQPQHF. The CDR3 DNA reads TGTGCCAGCAGCTACCCAGGCAGCAATCAGCCCCAGCATTTT. This chain joins TRBV6-6 and TRBJ1-5; D ambiguous. Germline loops: CDR1 MNHNY, CDR2 SVGAGI (reference sequence). V was cut by 6 bases and J by 1 base, with 10 bases left in between. The CDR3 contains 14 residues.

This rearrangement joins TRBV20-1 to TRBJ2-1, with D possibly matching TRBD2 (6 bases). The germline gives CDR1 DFQATT, CDR2 SNEGSKA (reference sequence). V dropped 2 bases and J dropped 10 bases, with 9 bases sitting between them. This CDR3 has 11 residues. CDR3 sequence reads: CSARNRGEQFF. CDR3 bases: TGCAGTGCTAGAAACCGGGGGGAGCAGTTCTTC.

The chain uses TRBV19 and TRBJ2-1; no clear D. Looked up from germline, CDR1 is LNHDA and CDR2 is SQIVND (reference sequence). Trimming removed 3 bases from V and 0 bases from J, with 9 bases in between. The CDR3 is 15 residues long. CDR3 protein: CASSMGISSYNEQFF. The CDR3 DNA reads TGTGCCAGTAGTATGGGGATTAGCTCCTACAATGAGCAGTTCTTC.

The V call is TRBV24-1, the J call TRBJ2-7; D is tentatively TRBD1 or TRBD2 (5 bases each). Trimming stripped 0 bases from V and 6 bases from J, with 20 bases between. CDR3 length: 17 residues. CDR1 is KGHDR and CDR2 is SFDVKD in the germline V gene. The CDR3 sequence is CATSDLSVGRNSGEQYF. In DNA, the CDR3 is TGTGCCACCAGTGATTTGTCCGTGGGACGTAACTCGGGCGAGCAGTACTTC.

The V call is TRBV7-2, the J call TRBJ1-5; tentative D call: TRBD1 (5 bases). Germline values: CDR1 SGHTA, CDR2 FQGNSA. The V end was cut by 1 base, the J end by 2 bases, with 9 bases between. The length of the CDR3 is 15 residues. CDR3 coding DNA: TGTGCCAGCAGCTTAGGGAGGGGAGGCAATCAGCCCCAGCATTTT. Translation gives CASSLGRGGNQPQHF.

The V and J genes are TRBV5-1 and TRBJ1-3; D not certain. Germline CDR1 SGHRS, CDR2 YFSETQ. CDR3 size: 14 residues. Deletions cut 2 bases from V and 0 bases from J, with 6 bases between. CDR3: CASSFSNSGNTIYF. CDR3 coding DNA: TGCGCCAGCAGCTTCAGTAACTCTGGAAACACCATATATTTT.

The V and J genes are TRBV7-9 and TRBJ1-1, with 8 nucleotides matching TRBD1. Trimming cost V 7 bases and J 1 base; bases outside gene matches: 8. Germline assignment: CDR1 SEHNR and CDR2 FQNEAQ (reference sequence). This CDR3 comprises 15 residues. The CDR3 sequence: CASNPRGQENTEAFF. In DNA form, the CDR3 reads TGTGCCAGCAACCCCAGGGGACAGGAGAACACTGAAGCTTTCTTT. The full variable domain, its missing parts supplied by reference TRBV7-9 and TRBJ1-1, is DTGVSQNPRHKITKRGQNVTFRCDPISEHNRLYWYRQTLGQGPEFLTYFQNEAQLEKSRLLSDRFSAERPKGSFSTLEIQRTEQGDSAMYLCASNPRGQENTEAFFGQGTRLTVV.

The rearrangement joins TRBV12-3 or TRBV12-4 to TRBJ1-5; D unclear. The CDR3 has 12 amino acids. The ends were cut back, 2 bases at V and 11 bases at J, with 10 bases in the middle. The CDR3 sequence is CASSLNPSTQHF. CDR3 nucleotide sequence: TGTGCCAGCAGTTTAAACCCCTCGACCCAGCATTTT.

V usage is TRBV30 and J usage is TRBJ1-6; D unresolved. The CDR3 runs 13 residues. V was clipped by 7 bases and J by 0 bases, with 7 bases between them. The germline CDR1 and CDR2 sequences are GTSNPN and SVGIG (reference sequence). CDR3 protein: CAYGNSYNSPLHF. For the CDR3, the DNA is TGTGCCTATGGGAACTCCTATAATTCACCCCTCCACTTT.

The chain couples TRBV7-6 to TRBJ1-2; no clear D gene. This CDR3 is 15 amino acids long. From germline, CDR1 is SGHVS and CDR2 FNYEAQ. V was trimmed by 5 bases and J by 3 bases, leaving 16 bases between them. The CDR3 DNA follows: TGTGCCAGCAGCCTAACTTCCCGCGCCGACTATGGCTACACCTTC. Translating it yields CASSLTSRADYGYTF.

This clone was recorded only once. The chain carries TRBV7-9 and TRBJ2-2; perhaps TRBD2 as D (5 bases). CDR1 and CDR2 from the germline V gene are SEHNR and FQNEAQ (reference sequence). This CDR3 region has 14 residues. V was shortened by 6 bases and J by 6 bases, with 14 bases between the two germline ends. CDR3 in DNA: TGTGCCAGCAGTCGCCAACTAGATCCCGGGGAGCTGTTTTTT. Its protein product is CASSRQLDPGELFF.

Only a few counts were recorded for this clone. The V and J genes are TRBV27 and TRBJ2-1; TRBD2 might be the D (6 bases). This CDR3 has 14 residues. Trimming left V 10 bases short and J 1 base short, with 14 bases between. The germline gives CDR1 MNHEY, CDR2 SMNVEV (reference sequence). For the CDR3, the DNA is TGTGCCACCCACACGGGGGATTCCTACAATGAGCAGTTCTTC. This translates into CATHTGDSYNEQFF.

The J gene is TRBJ1-1, the V gene TRBV3-1 (or the pseudogene TRBV3-2); TRBD1 might be the D (5 bases). Trimming stripped 0 bases from V and 0 bases from J, with 14 bases between. The germline CDR1 and CDR2 sequences are LGHDT and YNNKEL (reference sequence). The length of the CDR3 is 17 residues. CDR3 in DNA: TGTGCCAGCAGCCAAGACCGATTCAACAGGCTGAACACTGAAGCTTTCTTT. Translating gives CASSQDRFNRLNTEAFF.

The chain recombines TRBV30 with TRBJ1-5, with TRBD1 identical over 10 bases. This CDR3 comprises 14 residues. Germline V CDR1 and CDR2: GTSNPN, SVGIG (reference sequence). V was pared by 7 bases and J by 3 bases, with 6 bases of the junction left unmatched. The CDR3 nucleotides are TGTGCCTTCTCGGACAGGGGGGACAATCAGCCCCAGCATTTT. Residues: CAFSDRGDNQPQHF.

The chain employs TRBV12-3 or TRBV12-4 and TRBJ1-1; D ambiguous. Trimming took off 6 bases at V and 3 bases at J, with 11 bases between the two ends. The CDR3 has 13 amino acids. CDR3 protein: CASSPGRHTEAFF. The CDR3 DNA reads as TGTGCCAGCAGCCCCGGCCGGCACACTGAAGCTTTCTTT.

This rearrangement joins TRBV2 to TRBJ2-3; TRBD2 might be the D (6 bases). Trimming took 4 bases from V and 0 from J, leaving 11 bases between them. CDR1 and CDR2 (germline): SNHLY, FYNNEI. The CDR3 loop spans 15 amino acids. CDR3 nucleotide sequence: TGTGCCAGCAGTGGATTAGCGGTTAGCACAGATACGCAGTATTTT. Translating it yields CASSGLAVSTDTQYF.

The V call is TRBV6-1, the J call TRBJ1-5, with D tentatively TRBD1 (6 bases). Germline CDR1 reads MNHNS; CDR2 reads SASEGT. The length of the CDR3 is 15 residues. With 2 bases removed from V and 6 bases from J, the gap between germline ends came to 14 bases. CDR3 nucleotides: TGTGCCAGCAGTGAAACAGGGAGTGGCAGTCAGCCCCAGCATTTT. Translated, it gives CASSETGSGSQPQHF.

The chain couples TRBV9 to TRBJ2-1; 14 positions agree with TRBD2. Germline CDR1 reads SGDLS; CDR2 reads YYNGEE. Trimming removed 3 bases from V and 0 bases from J; junction bases left unmatched: 5. The CDR3 length is 18 residues. This CDR3 is CASSGDGLAGGSYNEQFF. The CDR3 nucleotides read TGTGCCAGCAGCGGGGATGGACTAGCGGGGGGCTCCTACAATGAGCAGTTCTTC.

The chain joins TRBV15 to TRBJ1-4; TRBD1 might be the D (5 bases). CDR1 and CDR2 (germline): LNHNV, YYDKDF (reference sequence). The CDR3 runs 17 residues. Trimming shortened V by 3 bases and J by 5 bases, and 19 bases separated the two germline ends. For the CDR3, the DNA is TGTGCCACCAGCAGCGACGAAATCCCAGGGTCGAATGAAAAACTGTTTTTT. Its protein is CATSSDEIPGSNEKLFF.

The chain recombines TRBV20-1 with TRBJ1-2; no firm D call. This CDR3 comprises 10 residues. Germline CDR1 reads DFQATT; CDR2 reads SNEGSKA (reference sequence). The germline V and J ends were trimmed by 5 bases and 8 bases, with 9 bases remaining between them. CDR3 nucleotides: TGCAGTGCTGGATCACGGGGCTACACCTTC. Translated: CSAGSRGYTF.